The next 19 T cell receptor beta chains were all read from a single sample in a study of blood T cells in healthy people across ages. It was with a sample-barcoded 5' primer and a J-beta primer mix that a second PCR of roughly 7 to 11 cycles was run. TCRdb reprocessed the 5' RACE reads with MiXCR, giving one entry per CDR3 protein. Seen here are about 770,000 distinct CDR3 sequences, under 55% observed once, and the top ten hold about 19%. Source material: blood. All receptors derive from a man aged 55 to 70 in good health.

The V call is TRBV7-2, the J call TRBJ2-7; D may be TRBD1 (6 bases). V lost 0 bases and J lost 3, with 9 bases in between. CDR3 length: 14 amino acids. Germline V gene lookup returns CDR1 SGHTA and CDR2 FQGNSA. The CDR3 here is CTSSLAQGIYEQYF. The CDR3 DNA sequence: TGTACCAGCAGCTTAGCGCAGGGGATCTACGAGCAGTACTTC. Combining the CDR3 with reference TRBV7-2 and TRBJ2-7 gives the whole variable domain GAGVSQSPSNKVTEKGKDVELRCDPISGHTALYWYRQSLGQGLEFLIYFQGNSAPDKSGLPSDRFSAERTGGSVSTLTIQRTQQEDSAVYLCTSSLAQGIYEQYFGPGTRLTVT.

The V and J genes are TRBV20-1 and TRBJ2-2; 7 positions agree with TRBD1. Unmatched junction bases numbered 2, after V lost 0 bases and J lost 7 bases. The CDR3 extends over 13 amino acids. Germline V gene lookup returns CDR1 DFQATT and CDR2 SNEGSKA (reference sequence). The CDR3 nucleotides read TGCAGTGCTAGAGAGTCAGGGGGCGGGGAGCTGTTTTTT. Its protein product is CSARESGGGELFF.

The gene calls are TRBV7-3 and TRBJ2-7, with D unclear. The end of the DNA aligns better with TRBJ2-5, so the J call may be wrong. This CDR3 comprises 13 residues. Germline V gene lookup returns CDR1 SGHTA and CDR2 FQGTGA. The CDR3 bases are TGTGCCAGCAGCTTAATGGGCGGTGAGACCCAGTACTTC. Its translation: CASSLMGGETQYF.

This clonotype was counted a few times. The V and J genes are TRBV9 and TRBJ2-1; 8 bases map to TRBD2. The germline V gene has CDR1 SGDLS and CDR2 YYNGEE. V trimming: 5 bases; J trimming: 2 bases; junction bases outside the gene matches: 9. CDR3 size: 16 residues. CDR3 region: CASSLELAAAYNEQFF. The CDR3 bases are TGTGCCAGCAGTCTCGAACTAGCGGCAGCCTACAATGAGCAGTTCTTC.

V usage is TRBV11-2 and J usage is TRBJ2-1; no reliable D call. CDR3 length: 15 residues. The ends were cut back, 0 bases at V and 5 bases at J, with 11 bases in the middle. Germline CDR1 and CDR2: SGHAT and FQNNGV. The CDR3 DNA is TGTGCCAGCAGCTTAGAAAGGGCTGAACACAATGAGCAGTTCTTC. Translated, it gives CASSLERAEHNEQFF.

This clonotype was seen a handful of times. The chain combines TRBV7-9 with TRBJ1-1; D is unresolved. Trimming pared 4 bases from V and 5 bases from J, leaving 5 bases between. The CDR3 totals 11 residues. Germline lookup yields CDR1 SEHNR and CDR2 FQNEAQ (reference sequence). The CDR3 sequence is CASSSATEAFF. Written as DNA, the CDR3 is TGTGCCAGCAGCTCGGCGACTGAAGCTTTCTTT.

There are a few counts of this clonotype. J is TRBJ2-5 and V is TRBV5-1, with D tentatively TRBD1 (5 bases). This CDR3 comprises 17 residues. Germline CDR1 SGHRS, CDR2 YFSETQ. Trimming shortened V by 0 bases and J by 1 base, and 16 bases separated the two germline ends. The chain's CDR3 is CASSLEAGHGVQETQYF. The DNA of the CDR3 is TGCGCCAGCAGCTTGGAGGCAGGGCATGGGGTCCAAGAGACCCAGTACTTC.

The genes are TRBV9 and TRBJ1-5, with 9 bases identical to TRBD1. Germline loops: CDR1 SGDLS, CDR2 YYNGEE. V shed 4 bases and J 3 bases; nucleotides not matched to a gene: 11. The CDR3 consists of 17 residues. The CDR3 coding sequence is TGTGCCAGCAGCAAACCGGGACAGGGAGCACCCAATCAGCCCCAGCATTTT. The encoded protein is CASSKPGQGAPNQPQHF.

This clonotype was detected ten times or more. This chain joins TRBV7-2 and TRBJ2-7, with TRBD1 matching 7 bases. The CDR3 is made up of 16 amino acids. Germline V gene lookup returns CDR1 SGHTA and CDR2 FQGNSA. V was pared by 0 bases and J by 1 base, with 6 bases of the junction left unmatched. This CDR3 is CASSLASGTVSYEQYF. The CDR3 DNA follows: TGTGCCAGCAGCTTAGCTTCCGGGACAGTATCCTACGAGCAGTACTTC.

The V call is TRBV6-6, the J call TRBJ2-3, with a tentative D call TRBD1 (6 bases). The CDR3 runs to 15 residues. Per the germline V gene, CDR1 is MNHNY and CDR2 is SVGAGI (reference sequence). V shed 11 bases and J shed 4 bases, with 22 bases lying between them. CDR3: CAGCLGGSGADTQYF. CDR3 nucleotides: TGTGCCGGCTGCCTAGGGGGAAGTGGCGCAGATACGCAGTATTTT.

The V gene is TRBV20-1, the J gene TRBJ1-5, with unresolved D. V lost 5 bases, J lost 2 bases, and 10 bases lay in between. Looked up from germline, CDR1 is DFQATT and CDR2 is SNEGSKA (reference sequence). The length of the CDR3 is 13 residues. CDR3 coding DNA: TGCAGTGCTCGACCGGGCGGCAATCAGCCCCAGCATTTT. It encodes CSARPGGNQPQHF.

This chain's CDR3 is CASRLGTADTQYF. For the CDR3, the DNA is TGTGCCAGCAGGCTCGGGACTGCAGATACGCAGTATTTT. This chain connects TRBV12-3 or TRBV12-4 to TRBJ2-3; maybe TRBD2 (6 bases). The CDR3 has 13 amino acids. The V end lost 6 bases, the J end lost 4 bases, and 11 bases lay between the germline ends.

This clonotype was detected ten times or more. This chain uses TRBV12-3 or TRBV12-4 with TRBJ2-7; possibly TRBD1 for D (5 bases). V dropped 8 bases and J dropped 0 bases, with 14 bases sitting between them. This CDR3 contains 14 residues. The CDR3 sequence: CASGKDTRSYEQYF. Here the CDR3 DNA reads TGTGCCAGCGGAAAGGACACCCGCTCCTACGAGCAGTACTTC.

As regards this clonotype: One junction end does not reproduce the germline sequence, and a read error may be involved. The genes are TRBV12-3 or TRBV12-4 and TRBJ2-7; D is uncertain. With the DNA end fitting TRBJ2-5 better, the J assignment may be wrong. There are 12 residues in the CDR3. CDR3 in amino acids: CASSMHQETQYF. Written as DNA, the CDR3 is TGTGCTAGCAGTATGCATCAGGAGACCCAGTACTTC.

V gene TRBV13 combines with J gene TRBJ2-7; no firm D call. CDR1 and CDR2 (germline): PRHDT, FYEKMQ (reference sequence). The CDR3 contains 13 residues. V was cut by 2 bases and J by 6 bases, with 11 bases left in between. CDR3 sequence (DNA): TGTGCCAGCAGCTTAATAATGGGTCGCGAGCAGTACTTC. Its protein product is CASSLIMGREQYF.

This clonotype was seen many times. J is TRBJ2-5 and V is TRBV4-1; 9 bases are shared with TRBD2. Germline assignment: CDR1 MGHRA and CDR2 YSYEKL. Trimming removed 1 base from V and 1 base from J; junction bases left unmatched: 7. The CDR3 runs 17 residues. CDR3 sequence (DNA): TGCGCCAGCAGCCAAGCCCCTGAGCGGGGGGTCCAAGAGACCCAGTACTTC. Its protein product is CASSQAPERGVQETQYF.

There are a few counts of this clonotype. V usage is TRBV7-9 and J usage is TRBJ2-1, with TRBD1 as a possible D gene (5 bases). Germline CDR1 and CDR2: SEHNR and FQNEAQ (reference sequence). The V gene lost 6 bases and the J gene lost 2 bases, with 20 bases spanning the gap. The CDR3 runs to 17 residues. In DNA, the CDR3 is TGTGCCAGCAGGTTGGGGCCGGCTGTCGGGCCCTACAATGAGCAGTTCTTC. Protein product: CASRLGPAVGPYNEQFF.

This rearrangement joins TRBV27 to TRBJ2-1, with a weak D call TRBD1 (6 bases). CDR1 and CDR2 from the germline V gene are MNHEY and SMNVEV (reference sequence). Trimming removed 0 bases at V and 10 bases at J, with 13 bases between. CDR3 length equals 14 residues. The CDR3 region has the DNA TGTGCCAGCAGTTTATCCCGACTCCAGGGGGAGCAGTTCTTC. As protein: CASSLSRLQGEQFF.

V and J are TRBV14 and TRBJ1-5, with unresolved D. Germline CDR1 reads SGHDN; CDR2 reads FVKESK. V lost 6 bases and J 2 bases, leaving 8 bases between the germline ends. The CDR3 spans 13 residues. The CDR3 region has the DNA TGTGCCAGCAGTGAGTTTGGCAATCAGCCCCAGCATTTT. Translating gives CASSEFGNQPQHF. The full variable domain, its missing parts supplied by reference TRBV14 and TRBJ1-5, is EAGVTQFPSHSVIEKGQTVTLRCDPISGHDNLYWYRRVMGKEIKFLLHFVKESKQDESGMPNNRFLAERTGGTYSTLKVQPAELEDSGVYFCASSEFGNQPQHFGDGTRLSIL.